This T cell receptor (beta chain) was profiled in a study of T cell repertoires in cytomegalovirus infection. Study in general: The authors relied on CMV epitopes, both recently identified HLA-C-restricted and well-studied HLA-B-restricted. Shared public TCR beta signatures pointed to both CMV infection and a matching HLA type. Findings and caveats of the study: In two of eight donors, the top clonotype was HLA-C-restricted CMV-specific.

TCRdb analysed the reads with MiXCR anew, one entry per CDR3 protein. The sample lists some 320,000 distinct CDR3 sequences; 29% were seen once. This clonotype was counted a few times. Its antigen is undetermined. V was clipped by 2 bases and J by 5 bases; unmatched bases: 5. Germline lookup yields CDR1 ENHRY and CDR2 SYGVKD. This CDR3 is built from 16 residues. The rearrangement uses TRBV10-3 and TRBJ2-1; 11 nucleotides align to TRBD2. The clonotype comes from a human donor in good health (CMV status not recorded). Some clones in this sample may be carry-over from other donors' samples. Here the sequenced sample was cultured PBMCs, taken from culture after CMV antigen stimulation. In DNA form, the CDR3 reads TGTGCCATCAGTGAGGGTAGCGGGGGGGTGGACAATGAGCAGTTCTTC. It yields the protein CAISEGSGGVDNEQFF.